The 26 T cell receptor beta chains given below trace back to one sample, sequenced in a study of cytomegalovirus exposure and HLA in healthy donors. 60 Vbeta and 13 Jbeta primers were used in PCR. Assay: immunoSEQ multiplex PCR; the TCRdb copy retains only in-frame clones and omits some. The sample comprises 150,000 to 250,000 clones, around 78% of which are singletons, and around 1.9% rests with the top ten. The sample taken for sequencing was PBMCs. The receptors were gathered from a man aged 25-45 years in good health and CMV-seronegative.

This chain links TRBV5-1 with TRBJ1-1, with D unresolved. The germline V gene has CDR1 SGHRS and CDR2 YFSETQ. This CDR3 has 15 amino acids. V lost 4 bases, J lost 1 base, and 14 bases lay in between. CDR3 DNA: TGCGCCAGCAGCCCGGACTTGGAGAGGAACACTGAAGCTTTCTTT. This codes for CASSPDLERNTEAFF. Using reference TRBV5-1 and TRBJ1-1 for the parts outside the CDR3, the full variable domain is KAGVTQTPRYLIKTRGQQVTLSCSPISGHRSVSWYQQTPGQGLQFLFEYFSETQRNKGNFPGRFSGRQFSNSRSEMNVSTLELGDSALYLCASSPDLERNTEAFFGQGTRLTVV.

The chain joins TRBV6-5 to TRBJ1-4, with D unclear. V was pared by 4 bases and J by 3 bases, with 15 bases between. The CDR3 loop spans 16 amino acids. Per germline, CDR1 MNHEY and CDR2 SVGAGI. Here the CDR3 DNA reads TGTGCCAGCAGTTTCGATACGAGGGTCCCTAATGAAAAACTGTTTTTT. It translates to CASSFDTRVPNEKLFF.

The CDR3 sequence: CASSVGPLAGVGEQYF. CDR3 in DNA: TGTGCCAGCAGCGTAGGCCCACTAGCGGGAGTAGGCGAGCAGTACTTC. V and J are TRBV9 and TRBJ2-7, with 11 bases identical to TRBD2. The CDR3 runs 16 residues. Unmatched junction bases numbered 8, after V lost 0 bases and J lost 6 bases. Germline lookup yields CDR1 SGDLS and CDR2 YYNGEE. Complete variable domain (other parts from reference TRBV9 and TRBJ2-7): DSGVTQTPKHLITATGQRVTLRCSPRSGDLSVYWYQQSLDQGLQFLIQYYNGEERAKGNILERFSAQQFPDLHSELNLSSLELGDSALYFCASSVGPLAGVGEQYFGPGTRLTVT.

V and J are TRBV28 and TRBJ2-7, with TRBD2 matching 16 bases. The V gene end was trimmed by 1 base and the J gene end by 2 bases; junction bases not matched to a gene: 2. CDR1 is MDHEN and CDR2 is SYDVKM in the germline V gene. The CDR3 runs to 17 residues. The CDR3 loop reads CASSLLGTSGRAYEQYF. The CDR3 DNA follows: TGTGCCAGCAGTTTATTAGGGACTAGCGGGAGGGCCTACGAGCAGTACTTC.

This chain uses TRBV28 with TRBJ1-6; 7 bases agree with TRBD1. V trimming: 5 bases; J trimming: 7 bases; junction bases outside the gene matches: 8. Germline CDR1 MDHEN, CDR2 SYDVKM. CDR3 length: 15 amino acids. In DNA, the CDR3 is TGTGCCAGCAGTCCCGGGGACAGACGCAATTCACCCCTCCACTTT. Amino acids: CASSPGDRRNSPLHF.

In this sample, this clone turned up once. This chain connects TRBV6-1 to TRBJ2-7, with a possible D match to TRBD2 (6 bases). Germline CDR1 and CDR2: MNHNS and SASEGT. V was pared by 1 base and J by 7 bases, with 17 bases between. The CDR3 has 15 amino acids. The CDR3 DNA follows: TGTGCCAGCAGTGAAGGAGACACCCTTGCGGGGGAGCAGTACTTC. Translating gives CASSEGDTLAGEQYF.

CDR3 coding DNA: TGTGCCAGTGATAGGAGGGGAAGCAATCAGCCCCAGCATTTT. It is translated as CASDRRGSNQPQHF. This rearrangement joins TRBV19 to TRBJ1-5; possible D gene TRBD1, 5 bases. The CDR3 consists of 14 residues. Trimming removed 8 bases from V and 1 base from J, with 12 bases in between. Per the germline V gene, CDR1 is LNHDA and CDR2 is SQIVND (reference sequence).

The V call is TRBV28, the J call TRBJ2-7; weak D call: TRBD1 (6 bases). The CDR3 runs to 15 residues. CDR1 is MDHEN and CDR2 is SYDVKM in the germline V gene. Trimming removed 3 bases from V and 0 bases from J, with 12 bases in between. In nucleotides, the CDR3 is TGTGCCAGCAGTTTCCAGGGGACCCTCTCCTACGAGCAGTACTTC. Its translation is CASSFQGTLSYEQYF.

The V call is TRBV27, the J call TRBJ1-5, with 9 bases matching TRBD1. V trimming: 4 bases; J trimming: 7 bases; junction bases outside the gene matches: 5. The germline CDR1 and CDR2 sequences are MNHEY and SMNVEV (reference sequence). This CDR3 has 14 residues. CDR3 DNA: TGTGCCAGCAGTTATACAGGGGGCGTCCAGCCCCAGCATTTT. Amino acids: CASSYTGGVQPQHF.

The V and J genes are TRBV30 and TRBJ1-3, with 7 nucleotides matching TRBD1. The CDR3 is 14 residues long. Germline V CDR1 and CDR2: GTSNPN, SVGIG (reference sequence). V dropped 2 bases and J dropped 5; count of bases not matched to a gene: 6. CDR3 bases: TGTGCCTGGAGTAGACAGGGAATTAGAAACACCATATATTTT. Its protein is CAWSRQGIRNTIYF.

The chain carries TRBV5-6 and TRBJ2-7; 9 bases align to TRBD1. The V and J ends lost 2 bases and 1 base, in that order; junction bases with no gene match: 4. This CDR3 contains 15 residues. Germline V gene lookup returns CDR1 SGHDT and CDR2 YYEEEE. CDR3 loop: CASSFPGQGSYEQYF. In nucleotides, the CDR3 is TGTGCCAGCAGCTTTCCGGGACAGGGTTCCTACGAGCAGTACTTC.

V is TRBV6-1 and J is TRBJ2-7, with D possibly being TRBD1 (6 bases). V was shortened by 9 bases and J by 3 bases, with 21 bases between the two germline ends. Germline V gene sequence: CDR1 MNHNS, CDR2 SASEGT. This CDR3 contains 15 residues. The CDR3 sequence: CASGAWGHEGYEQYF. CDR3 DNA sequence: TGTGCCAGTGGGGCCTGGGGGCACGAAGGCTACGAGCAGTACTTC.

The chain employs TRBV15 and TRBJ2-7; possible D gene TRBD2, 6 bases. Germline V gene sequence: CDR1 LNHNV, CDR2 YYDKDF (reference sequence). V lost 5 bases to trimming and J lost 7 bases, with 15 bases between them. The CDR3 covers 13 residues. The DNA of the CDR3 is TGTGCCACCAGCGGACCTAGCGCCGGAGAGCAGTACTTC. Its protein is CATSGPSAGEQYF.

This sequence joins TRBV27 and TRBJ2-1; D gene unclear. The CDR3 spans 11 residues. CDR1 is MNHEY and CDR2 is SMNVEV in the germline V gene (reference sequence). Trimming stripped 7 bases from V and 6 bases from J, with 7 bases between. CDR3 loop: CASISLNEQFF. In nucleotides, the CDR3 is TGTGCCAGCATCTCCCTCAATGAGCAGTTCTTC.

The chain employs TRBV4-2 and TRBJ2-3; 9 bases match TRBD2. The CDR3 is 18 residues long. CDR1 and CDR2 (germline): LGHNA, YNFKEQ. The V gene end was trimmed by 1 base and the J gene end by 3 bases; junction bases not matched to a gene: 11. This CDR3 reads CASSQGFTGLAMTDTQYF. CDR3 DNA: TGTGCCAGCAGCCAAGGCTTTACGGGACTAGCAATGACAGATACGCAGTATTTT.

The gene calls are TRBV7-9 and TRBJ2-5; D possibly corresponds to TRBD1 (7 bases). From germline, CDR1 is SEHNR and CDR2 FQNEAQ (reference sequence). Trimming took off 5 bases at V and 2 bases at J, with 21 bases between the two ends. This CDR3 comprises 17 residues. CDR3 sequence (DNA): TGTGCCAGCAGCCTGATGGACGGGGGACAGAGACAAGAGACCCAGTACTTC. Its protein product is CASSLMDGGQRQETQYF.

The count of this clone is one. Written as DNA, the CDR3 is TGTGCCAGCTCACACGCGGACAGGCCTAATGAAAAACTGTTTTTT. It is translated as CASSHADRPNEKLFF. The chain has TRBV18 and TRBJ1-4; 7 positions agree with TRBD1. Per germline, CDR1 KGHSH and CDR2 LQKENI. The V segment lost 4 bases and the J segment 3 bases; nucleotides outside the gene matches: 5. The CDR3 is made up of 15 amino acids.

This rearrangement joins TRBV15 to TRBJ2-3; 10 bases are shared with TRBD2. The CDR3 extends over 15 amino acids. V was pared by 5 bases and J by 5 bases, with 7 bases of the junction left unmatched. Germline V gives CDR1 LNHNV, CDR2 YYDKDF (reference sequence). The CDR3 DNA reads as TGTGCCACCAGCCAGCTAGCGGGAGTGGAAGATACGCAGTATTTT. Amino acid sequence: CATSQLAGVEDTQYF.

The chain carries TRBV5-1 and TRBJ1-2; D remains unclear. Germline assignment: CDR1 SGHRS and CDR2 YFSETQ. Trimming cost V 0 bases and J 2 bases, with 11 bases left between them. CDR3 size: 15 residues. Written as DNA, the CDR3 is TGCGCCAGCAGCTTGGGGTGGTGCGGCAACTATGGCTACACCTTC. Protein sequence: CASSLGWCGNYGYTF.

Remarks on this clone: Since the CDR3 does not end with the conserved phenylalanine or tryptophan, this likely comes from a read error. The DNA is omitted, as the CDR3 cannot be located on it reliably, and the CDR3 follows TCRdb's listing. Here the CDR3 reads CASSSQGA. The chain joins TRBV28 to TRBJ1-4; the D call of TRBD1 is as the table states it, not checked on the DNA. Germline V gene data show CDR1 as MDHEN and CDR2 as SYDVKM. The CDR3 is 8 amino acids long, termini counted.

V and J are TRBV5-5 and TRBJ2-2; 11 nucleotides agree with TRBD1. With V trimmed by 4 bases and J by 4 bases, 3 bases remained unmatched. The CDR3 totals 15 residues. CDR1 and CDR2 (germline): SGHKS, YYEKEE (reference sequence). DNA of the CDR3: TGTGCCAGCAGCAGGGGACAGGGGGTCACCGGGGAGCTGTTTTTT. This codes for CASSRGQGVTGELFF.

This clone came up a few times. The CDR3 DNA reads as TGTGCCAGCGGGGCGGACGTTTCCTACGAGCAGTACTTC. Its translation is CASGADVSYEQYF. The chain recombines TRBV6-5 with TRBJ2-7, with D perhaps matching TRBD1 (5 bases). Between the trimmed V and J ends, which lost 8 bases and 1 base, there was a span of 12 bases. Germline CDR1 is MNHEY and CDR2 is SVGAGI. The length of the CDR3 is 13 residues.

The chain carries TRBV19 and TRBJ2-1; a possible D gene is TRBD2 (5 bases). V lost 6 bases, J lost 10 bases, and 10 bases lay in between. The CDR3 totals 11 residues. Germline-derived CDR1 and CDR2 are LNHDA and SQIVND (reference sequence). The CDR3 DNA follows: TGTGCCAGTAGCCAACGAGGGGAGCAGTTCTTC. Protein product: CASSQRGEQFF.

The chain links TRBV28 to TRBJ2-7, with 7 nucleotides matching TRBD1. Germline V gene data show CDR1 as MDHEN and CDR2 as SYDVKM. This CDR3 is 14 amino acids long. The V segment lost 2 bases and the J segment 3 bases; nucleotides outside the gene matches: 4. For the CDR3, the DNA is TGTGCCAGCAGTTTAGCACAGGGGTTCTACGAGCAGTACTTC. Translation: CASSLAQGFYEQYF. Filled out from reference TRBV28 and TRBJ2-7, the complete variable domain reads DVKVTQSSRYLVKRTGEKVFLECVQDMDHENMFWYRQDPGLGLRLIYFSYDVKMKEKGDIPEGYSVSREKKERFSLILESASTNQTSMYLCASSLAQGFYEQYFGPGTRLTVT.

The CDR3 sequence: CASKRDRGQETQYF. CDR3 in DNA: TGTGCCAGCAAGAGGGACAGGGGTCAAGAGACCCAGTACTTC. The V call is TRBV2, the J call TRBJ2-5; 10 bases align to TRBD1. The germline V gene encodes CDR1 SNHLY and CDR2 FYNNEI. The trim removed 7 bases at V and 2 bases at J, leaving 4 bases unmatched. The CDR3 covers 14 residues.

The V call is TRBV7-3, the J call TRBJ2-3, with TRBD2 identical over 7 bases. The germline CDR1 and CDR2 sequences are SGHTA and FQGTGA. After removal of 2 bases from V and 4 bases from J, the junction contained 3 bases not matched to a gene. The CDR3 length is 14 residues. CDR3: CASSLAGAADTQYF. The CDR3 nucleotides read TGTGCCAGCAGCTTAGCGGGAGCCGCAGATACGCAGTATTTT.